These T cell receptor beta chains were read from a single sample in a study of shared clonotypes between healthy human individuals. Using immunoSEQ multiplex PCR, the repertoire was profiled, and TCRdb retains in-frame clones only, with some absent. The sample shows 450,000 to 500,000 clones, 70% to 80% of them seen only once. Material: PBMCs. These TCRs come from a woman in her thirties or forties in good health. Some clones in this sample may be carry-over from other donors' samples. CDR3s include the opening cysteine and the closing phenylalanine or tryptophan. A D gene is named only where the DNA matches it firmly. Not all rows give a size; the values are once, few, many and, for expanded clones, a class.

clone_size: few
d_call: NA
j_call: TRBJ2-3
v_call: TRBV7-6
cdr3_aa: CASRLGRGRDTQYF
cdr3_nt: TGTGCCAGCAGATTAGGTAGAGGGAGAGATACGCAGTATTTT

clone_size: NA
d_call: NA
j_call: TRBJ2-1
v_call: TRBV7-9
cdr3_aa: CASSLVGLEQFF
cdr3_nt: TGTGCCAGCAGCTTAGTCGGGCTAGAGCAGTTCTTC

clone_size: NA
d_call: NA
j_call: TRBJ1-1
v_call: TRBV2
cdr3_aa: CASSEAMGAFF
cdr3_nt: TGTGCCAGCAGTGAAGCAATGGGGGCTTTCTTT

clone_size: NA
d_call: TRBD2
j_call: TRBJ2-7
v_call: TRBV7-8
cdr3_aa: CASSRGVTYEQYF
cdr3_nt: TGTGCCAGCAGCCGGGGGGTCACCTACGAGCAGTACTTC

clone_size: NA
d_call: NA
j_call: TRBJ2-2
v_call: TRBV5-6
cdr3_aa: CASSLGFRQPGELFF
cdr3_nt: TGTGCCAGCAGCTTGGGTTTCAGGCAGCCTGGGGAGCTGTTTTTT

clone_size: NA
d_call: NA
j_call: TRBJ1-5
v_call: TRBV30
cdr3_aa: CAWSVMDQPQHF
cdr3_nt: TGTGCCTGGAGTGTTATGGATCAGCCCCAGCATTTT

clone_size: once
d_call: TRBD1
j_call: TRBJ2-5
v_call: TRBV5-4
cdr3_aa: CASSGSSGQGAETQYF
cdr3_nt: TGTGCCAGCAGCGGGTCCTCGGGACAGGGGGCAGAGACCCAGTACTTC

clone_size: NA
d_call: TRBD2
j_call: TRBJ2-1
v_call: TRBV19
cdr3_aa: CASSISATSGSVYNEQFF
cdr3_nt: TGTGCCAGTAGTATCAGCGCGACTAGCGGATCTGTTTACAATGAGCAGTTCTTC

clone_size: NA
d_call: TRBD1
j_call: TRBJ2-3
v_call: TRBV6-1
cdr3_aa: CASIDRQGLSTDTQYF
cdr3_nt: TGTGCCAGCATTGACAGACAGGGGCTTAGCACAGATACGCAGTATTTT

clone_size: few
d_call: TRBD2
j_call: TRBJ2-1
v_call: TRBV4-2
cdr3_aa: CASSQTGTSVNEQFF
cdr3_nt: TGTGCCAGCAGCCAGACCGGGACTAGCGTAAATGAGCAGTTCTTC

clone_size: NA
d_call: NA
j_call: TRBJ2-3
v_call: TRBV21-1
cdr3_aa: CASSKGTGVDTQYF
cdr3_nt: TGTGCCAGCAGCAAAGGGACAGGCGTGGATACGCAGTATTTT

clone_size: once
d_call: NA
j_call: TRBJ1-1
v_call: TRBV27
cdr3_aa: CASRGHYTTEAFF
cdr3_nt: TGTGCCAGCAGGGGACACTATACCACTGAAGCTTTCTTT

clone_size: NA
d_call: NA
j_call: TRBJ2-2
v_call: TRBV27
cdr3_aa: CASSRAEKNTGELFF
cdr3_nt: TGTGCCAGCTCCAGGGCAGAGAAGAACACCGGGGAGCTGTTTTTT

clone_size: NA
d_call: NA
j_call: TRBJ2-2
v_call: TRBV11-2
cdr3_aa: CASRFYTGELFF
cdr3_nt: TGTGCCAGCAGGTTCTATACCGGGGAGCTGTTTTTT

clone_size: NA
d_call: TRBD2
j_call: TRBJ2-3
v_call: TRBV5-1
cdr3_aa: CASGGGSGTDTQYF
cdr3_nt: TGCGCCAGCGGCGGGGGGAGCGGCACAGATACGCAGTATTTT

clone_size: NA
d_call: TRBD1
j_call: TRBJ2-4
v_call: TRBV15
cdr3_aa: CATSRTPGTGAGIQYF
cdr3_nt: TGTGCCACCAGCAGGACCCCCGGGACAGGGGCTGGGATTCAGTACTTC

clone_size: NA
d_call: TRBD2
j_call: TRBJ2-1
v_call: TRBV19
cdr3_aa: CASSMGTSGDEQFF
cdr3_nt: TGTGCCAGTAGTATGGGGACTAGCGGAGATGAGCAGTTCTTC

clone_size: once
d_call: TRBD2
j_call: TRBJ2-7
v_call: TRBV29-1
cdr3_aa: CSVRSSGSVYEQYF
cdr3_nt: TGCAGCGTAAGATCCAGCGGGAGTGTCTACGAGCAGTACTTC

clone_size: NA
d_call: TRBD2
j_call: TRBJ2-5
v_call: TRBV7-2
cdr3_aa: CASSLRLADKETQYF
cdr3_nt: TGTGCCAGCAGCTTGAGACTAGCGGATAAAGAGACCCAGTACTTC

clone_size: NA
d_call: NA
j_call: TRBJ1-1
v_call: TRBV2
cdr3_aa: CASSGRGNTEAFF
cdr3_nt: TGTGCCAGCTCAGGCAGGGGGAACACTGAAGCTTTCTTT

clone_size: few
d_call: NA
j_call: TRBJ1-2
v_call: TRBV4-2
cdr3_aa: CASSQESADRNYGYTF
cdr3_nt: TGTGCCAGCAGCCAAGAAAGCGCAGACAGAAACTATGGCTACACCTTC

clone_size: NA
d_call: TRBD1
j_call: TRBJ2-1
v_call: TRBV7-9
cdr3_aa: CASSSGTGDQFF
cdr3_nt: TGTGCCAGCAGTTCCGGGACAGGGGACCAGTTCTTC

clone_size: many
d_call: TRBD1
j_call: TRBJ2-3
v_call: TRBV11-2
cdr3_aa: CASRFGTGAADTQYF
cdr3_nt: TGTGCCAGCAGGTTCGGGACAGGGGCGGCAGATACGCAGTATTTT

clone_size: NA
d_call: NA
j_call: TRBJ2-7
v_call: TRBV7-9
cdr3_aa: CASSSQGEGEQYF
cdr3_nt: TGTGCCAGCAGCTCACAGGGGGAGGGCGAGCAGTACTTC

clone_size: NA
d_call: NA
j_call: TRBJ2-1
v_call: TRBV9
cdr3_aa: CASSGSPYNEQFF
cdr3_nt: TGTGCCAGCAGCGGGAGTCCCTACAATGAGCAGTTCTTC

clone_size: NA
d_call: NA
j_call: TRBJ1-1
v_call: TRBV4-3
cdr3_aa: CASSRSHRLLSTEAFF
cdr3_nt: TGCGCCAGCAGCCGATCCCACAGGTTATTATCGACTGAAGCTTTCTTT

clone_size: NA
d_call: TRBD2
j_call: TRBJ2-3
v_call: TRBV7-9
cdr3_aa: CATHLTGVMLAGALDTQYF
cdr3_nt: TGTGCCACCCACCTAACCGGGGTCATGCTGGCGGGAGCGTTAGATACGCAGTATTTT

clone_size: once
d_call: NA
j_call: TRBJ2-7
v_call: TRBV6-1
cdr3_aa: CASSSFGPYEQYF
cdr3_nt: TGTGCCAGCAGTTCATTTGGTCCCTACGAGCAGTACTTC

clone_size: NA
d_call: NA
j_call: TRBJ2-5
v_call: TRBV28
cdr3_aa: CASSTGSSMETQYF
cdr3_nt: TGTGCCAGCAGCACAGGCAGTAGCATGGAGACCCAGTACTTC

clone_size: NA
d_call: TRBD2
j_call: TRBJ2-2
v_call: TRBV7-9
cdr3_aa: CASTSAGGRHTGELFF
cdr3_nt: TGTGCCAGCACTAGTGCGGGAGGGAGGCACACCGGGGAGCTGTTTTTT

clone_size: NA
d_call: TRBD2
j_call: TRBJ2-7
v_call: TRBV2
cdr3_aa: CASSDTGGRGSYEQYF
cdr3_nt: TGTGCCAGCAGTGATACAGGCGGGAGAGGGTCCTACGAGCAGTACTTC

clone_size: NA
d_call: NA
j_call: TRBJ1-1
v_call: TRBV7-2
cdr3_aa: CASSLTLGTEAFF
cdr3_nt: TGTGCCAGCAGCTTGACACTGGGGACTGAAGCTTTCTTT

clone_size: NA
d_call: NA
j_call: TRBJ1-2
v_call: TRBV29-1
cdr3_aa: CSVEELGQSGYTF
cdr3_nt: TGCAGCGTTGAAGAATTGGGGCAGAGTGGCTACACCTTC

clone_size: NA
d_call: TRBD1
j_call: TRBJ1-5
v_call: TRBV18
cdr3_aa: CASSPGQGGSNQPQHF
cdr3_nt: TGTGCCAGCTCACCTGGACAGGGAGGGAGCAATCAGCCCCAGCATTTT

clone_size: NA
d_call: NA
j_call: TRBJ2-5
v_call: TRBV7-2
cdr3_aa: CASSSPRVAGAQETQYF
cdr3_nt: TGTGCCAGCAGCTCCCCCAGGGTGGCGGGGGCGCAGGAGACCCAGTACTTC

clone_size: once
d_call: NA
j_call: TRBJ2-7
v_call: TRBV28
cdr3_aa: CASTPAPPGRNREQYF
cdr3_nt: TGTGCCAGCACCCCGGCCCCCCCGGGACGCAACCGAGAGCAGTACTTC

clone_size: NA
d_call: NA
j_call: TRBJ1-2
v_call: TRBV18
cdr3_aa: CASSHNIQASGYTF
cdr3_nt: TGTGCCAGCTCACACAATATTCAGGCATCTGGCTACACCTTC

clone_size: NA
d_call: TRBD1
j_call: TRBJ2-5
v_call: TRBV5-1
cdr3_aa: CASSGQGGEETQYF
cdr3_nt: TGCGCCAGCAGCGGACAGGGTGGGGAAGAGACCCAGTACTTC

clone_size: NA
d_call: NA
j_call: TRBJ2-5
v_call: TRBV28
cdr3_aa: CATGGETQYF
cdr3_nt: TGTGCCACAGGAGGCGAGACCCAGTACTTC

clone_size: NA
d_call: NA
j_call: TRBJ1-5
v_call: TRBV30
cdr3_aa: CAWSVRGQPQHF
cdr3_nt: TGTGCCTGGAGTGTACGGGGACAGCCCCAGCATTTT

clone_size: NA
d_call: NA
j_call: TRBJ2-3
v_call: TRBV30
cdr3_aa: CAWGGESSDTQYF
cdr3_nt: TGTGCCTGGGGAGGGGAGAGTTCAGATACGCAGTATTTT

clone_size: NA
d_call: NA
j_call: TRBJ1-2
v_call: TRBV6-6
cdr3_aa: CAISSDRNYGYTF
cdr3_nt: TGTGCCATCAGTTCGGACAGAAACTATGGCTACACCTTC

clone_size: few
d_call: NA
j_call: TRBJ1-5
v_call: TRBV6-5
cdr3_aa: CASSTVPGDQPQHF
cdr3_nt: TGTGCCAGCAGCACAGTCCCAGGGGATCAGCCCCAGCATTTT

clone_size: NA
d_call: TRBD2
j_call: TRBJ2-7
v_call: TRBV28
cdr3_aa: CASSWGASGSGEQYF
cdr3_nt: TGTGCCAGCAGTTGGGGGGCTAGCGGGTCGGGAGAGCAGTACTTC

clone_size: NA
d_call: NA
j_call: TRBJ1-4
v_call: TRBV20-1
cdr3_aa: CSAGTNEKLFF
cdr3_nt: TGCAGTGCTGGGACTAATGAAAAACTGTTTTTT

clone_size: many
d_call: NA
j_call: TRBJ2-7
v_call: TRBV30
cdr3_aa: CAWSSPGEQYF
cdr3_nt: TGTGCCTGGAGTAGCCCGGGCGAGCAGTACTTC

clone_size: NA
d_call: TRBD2
j_call: TRBJ2-1
v_call: TRBV2
cdr3_aa: CASSEGTSGIGHEQFF
cdr3_nt: TGTGCCAGCAGTGAAGGGACTAGCGGGATCGGCCATGAGCAGTTCTTC

clone_size: once
d_call: NA
j_call: TRBJ2-1
v_call: TRBV11-2
cdr3_aa: CASSLERGSYNEQFF
cdr3_nt: TGTGCCAGCAGCCTCGAAAGGGGGTCCTACAATGAGCAGTTCTTC

clone_size: NA
d_call: NA
j_call: TRBJ1-3
v_call: TRBV27
cdr3_aa: CASSFHGNTIYF
cdr3_nt: TGTGCCAGCAGTTTTCATGGAAACACCATATATTTT

clone_size: many
d_call: TRBD1
j_call: TRBJ1-3
v_call: TRBV6-6
cdr3_aa: CASSDRVTGNTIYF
cdr3_nt: TGTGCCAGCAGCGACAGGGTAACTGGAAACACCATATATTTT

clone_size: NA
d_call: NA
j_call: TRBJ1-1
v_call: TRBV7-3
cdr3_aa: CASSPGSNTEAFF
cdr3_nt: TGTGCCAGCAGCCCGGGATCTAACACTGAAGCTTTCTTT